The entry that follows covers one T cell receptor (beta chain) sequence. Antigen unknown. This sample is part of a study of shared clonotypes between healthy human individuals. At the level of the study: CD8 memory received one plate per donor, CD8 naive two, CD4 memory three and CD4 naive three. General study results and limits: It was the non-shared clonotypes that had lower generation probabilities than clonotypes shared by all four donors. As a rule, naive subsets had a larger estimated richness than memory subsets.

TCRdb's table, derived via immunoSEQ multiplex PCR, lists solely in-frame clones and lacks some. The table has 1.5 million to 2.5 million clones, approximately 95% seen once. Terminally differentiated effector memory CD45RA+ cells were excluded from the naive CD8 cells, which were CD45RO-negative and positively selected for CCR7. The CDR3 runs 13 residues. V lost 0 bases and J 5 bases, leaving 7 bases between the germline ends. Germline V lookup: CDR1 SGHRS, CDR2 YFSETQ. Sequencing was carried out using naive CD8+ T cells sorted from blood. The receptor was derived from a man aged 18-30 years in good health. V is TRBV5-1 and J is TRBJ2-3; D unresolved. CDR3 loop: CASSLDHRDTQYF. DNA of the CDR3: TGCGCCAGCAGCTTGGACCACCGAGATACGCAGTATTTT. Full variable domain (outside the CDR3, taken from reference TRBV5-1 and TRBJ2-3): KAGVTQTPRYLIKTRGQQVTLSCSPISGHRSVSWYQQTPGQGLQFLFEYFSETQRNKGNFPGRFSGRQFSNSRSEMNVSTLELGDSALYLCASSLDHRDTQYFGPGTRLTVL.